This T cell receptor (beta chain) was profiled in a study of monozygotic twins with inflammatory bowel disease. The study's findings and limits: Differences in immunosuppressive treatment may have been a source of added variability in patient repertoires. There was no support for any single strong signal or clonotype associated with IBD.

Details on this clonotype: The target antigen is unknown.

This CDR3 spans 13 amino acids. CDR1 is SQVTM and CDR2 is ANQGSEA in the germline V gene. TCRdb reprocessed the 5' RACE reads; each CDR3 protein has one entry and no DNA is given. The specimen's table records about 450,000 distinct CDR3 sequences. The sample consisted of blood. The source is a human donor with ulcerative colitis or Crohn's disease, or a healthy co-twin of an affected twin (not recorded which). This chain connects TRBV29-1 to TRBJ1-1; the TRBD1 assignment by TCRdb is unverifiable without DNA. Here the CDR3 reads CSAGTGRATEAFF.